This TCR beta chain was captured in a study of blood T cell repertoires in COVID-19. The CDR3 contains 15 residues. Germline lookup yields CDR1 LGHNA and CDR2 YNFKEQ. Trimming took off 3 bases at V and 4 bases at J, with 13 bases between the two ends. Followed over time, Seattle patients had been enrolled while infection was active. Methods used by the authors: Nucleated cell number was recorded as an estimate derived from reference gene primer amplification. Only in-frame clones appear in the TCRdb table, and some are missing; sequencing was by immunoSEQ multiplex PCR. That table supplies the V and J calls and clone size; D and trimming were determined from the DNA. The sample comprises tens of thousands of clones, roughly 76% of which are singletons, and 4% to 6% rests with the top ten.

Sequencing used peripheral blood. This chain links TRBV4-2 with TRBJ1-5; D may be TRBD1 (6 bases). The receptor was derived from a man aged 80 or over with COVID-19, enrolled during active disease. The DNA for the CDR3 is TGTGCCAGCAGCCAGGAGCACAGGGAAAATCAGCCCCAGCATTTT. Encoded protein: CASSQEHRENQPQHF.